The 14 T cell receptor beta chains below come from one sample, sequenced in a study of neurological immune-mediated disorders. MiXCR was run by TCRdb on the 5' RACE reads, yielding one entry per CDR3 protein. Among over 55,000 distinct CDR3 sequences, about 10% were seen once, and the ten largest hold approximately 6.6%. Time point defined: longitudinal time-point 1 (baseline). Material: PBMCs. The receptors were gathered from a male donor with HTLV-1-associated myelopathy (HAM/TSP).

This clonotype appeared many times. The CDR3 protein is CSASRRGMGQPQHF. CDR3 coding DNA: TGCAGTGCTAGTAGGAGGGGGATGGGTCAGCCCCAGCATTTT. J is TRBJ1-5 and V is TRBV20-1, with D possibly being TRBD1 (6 bases). Trimming took 3 bases from V and 6 from J, leaving 15 bases between them. In germline, CDR1 is DFQATT, CDR2 SNEGSKA (reference sequence). The CDR3 consists of 14 residues.

CDR3 sequence: CAISRGSGELFF. The CDR3 DNA reads as TGTGCCATCAGTCGGGGATCCGGGGAGCTGTTTTTT. V and J are TRBV10-3 and TRBJ2-2; TRBD2 is a possible D gene (5 bases). V was cut by 5 bases and J by 6 bases, with 7 bases left in between. The CDR3 runs 12 residues. Germline V gene sequence: CDR1 ENHRY, CDR2 SYGVKD.

At least ten counts were recorded for this clonotype. V and J are TRBV14 and TRBJ2-1; D is uncertain. CDR1 SGHDN and CDR2 FVKESK come from the germline V gene. This CDR3 has 14 amino acids. V lost 0 bases, J lost 5 bases, and 8 bases lay in between. The CDR3 loop is CASSQERDDNEQFF. CDR3 sequence (DNA): TGTGCCAGCAGCCAAGAGCGCGATGACAATGAGCAGTTCTTC.

This clonotype was detected many times. The chain joins TRBV5-5 to TRBJ1-4, with D unclear. The length of the CDR3 is 14 residues. Trimming took 2 bases from V and 7 from J, leaving 12 bases between them. The germline CDR1 and CDR2 sequences are SGHKS and YYEKEE (reference sequence). The CDR3 nucleotides read TGTGCCAGCAGCTTTCCCGGCGGGGTTGAAAAACTGTTTTTT. Amino acids: CASSFPGGVEKLFF.

This clonotype was counted ten times or more. CDR3 sequence reads: CATSTRQGKADTQYF. CDR3 coding DNA: TGTGCCACCAGCACTAGACAGGGTAAAGCAGATACGCAGTATTTT. The rearrangement uses TRBV15 and TRBJ2-3, with TRBD1 matching over 7 bases. This CDR3 contains 15 residues. Trimming took 4 bases from V and 4 from J; bases not matched to a gene: 8. The V gene's germline CDR1 is LNHNV and CDR2 YYDKDF (reference sequence).

This clonotype was recorded many times. The chain recombines TRBV7-8 with TRBJ2-1; TRBD2 matches 12 bases. Per germline, CDR1 SGHVS and CDR2 FQNEAQ. Unmatched junction bases numbered 9, after V lost 3 bases and J lost 0 bases. The length of the CDR3 is 19 residues. The CDR3 region has the DNA TGTGCCAGCAGCTTTGGGACTAGCGGGTACTCGAGCTCCTACAATGAGCAGTTCTTC. Translation gives CASSFGTSGYSSSYNEQFF.

Note on this clonotype: A much larger clone lies one base from this, so it may be a read error. The rearrangement links TRBV19 to TRBJ2-2; D is perhaps TRBD2 (5 bases). V shed 6 bases and J shed 1 base, with 15 bases lying between them. The CDR3 extends over 16 amino acids. Germline V gene sequence: CDR1 LNHDA, CDR2 SQIVND (reference sequence). CDR3 sequence: CASRKPGIGNTGELFF. The CDR3 nucleotides are TGTGCCAGTAGGAAACCCGGGATAGGGAACACCGGGGAGCTGTTTTTT. The complete variable domain, with remaining parts taken from reference TRBV19 and TRBJ2-2, reads DGGITQSPKYLFRKEGQNVTLSCEQNLNHDAMYWYRQDPGQGLRLIYYSQIVNDFQKGDIAEGYSVSREKKESFPLTVTSAQKNPTAFYLCASRKPGIGNTGELFFGEGSRLTVL.

This clonotype was picked up many times. The chain combines TRBV5-1 with TRBJ2-1, with 15 bases fitting TRBD2. This CDR3 region has 18 residues. The germline gives CDR1 SGHRS, CDR2 YFSETQ. Trimming took 4 bases from V and 2 from J; bases not matched to a gene: 7. CDR3 sequence: CASSTGLAGGLTYNEQFF. The DNA of the CDR3 is TGCGCCAGCAGCACCGGACTAGCGGGGGGGCTCACCTACAATGAGCAGTTCTTC.

This clonotype was seen at least ten times. The genes are TRBV7-9 and TRBJ1-3, with D maybe TRBD1 (6 bases). The germline CDR1 and CDR2 sequences are SEHNR and FQNEAQ (reference sequence). This CDR3 region has 14 residues. Trimming cost V 6 bases and J 2 bases, with 11 bases left between them. The CDR3 coding sequence is TGTGCCAGCAGGGATACAGGGACTGGAAACACCATATATTTT. Amino acids: CASRDTGTGNTIYF.

This clonotype was counted ten times or more. The chain joins TRBV7-2 to TRBJ1-3; weak D call: TRBD1 (6 bases). This CDR3 contains 14 residues. Trimming took 3 bases from V and 5 from J, leaving 11 bases between them. In germline, CDR1 is SGHTA, CDR2 FQGNSA. CDR3 region: CASSLSQGRNTIYF. CDR3 nucleotide sequence: TGTGCCAGCAGCTTGTCTCAGGGGAGAAACACCATATATTTT.

The sample holds many counts of this clonotype. The V and J genes are TRBV5-1 and TRBJ2-1, with 13 bases aligning to TRBD2. The CDR3 runs to 16 residues. The V segment lost 3 bases and the J segment 9 bases; nucleotides outside the gene matches: 9. CDR1 SGHRS and CDR2 YFSETQ come from the germline V gene. CDR3 in DNA: TGCGCCAGCAGCTACACTAGCGGGGGGGCCAGGGGTGAGCAGTTCTTC. It yields the protein CASSYTSGGARGEQFF. Drawing the rest from reference TRBV5-1 and TRBJ2-1, the complete variable domain is KAGVTQTPRYLIKTRGQQVTLSCSPISGHRSVSWYQQTPGQGLQFLFEYFSETQRNKGNFPGRFSGRQFSNSRSEMNVSTLELGDSALYLCASSYTSGGARGEQFFGPGTRLTVL.

This clonotype was counted ten times or more. The chain joins TRBV6-6 to TRBJ2-2; no clear D gene. Trimming pared 8 bases from V and 6 bases from J, leaving 7 bases between. CDR1 MNHNY and CDR2 SVGAGI come from the germline V gene (reference sequence). This CDR3 region has 11 residues. The DNA for the CDR3 is TGTGCCAGCCGACGACCCGGGGAGCTGTTTTTT. It yields the protein CASRRPGELFF.

This clonotype came up many times. The chain is built from TRBV19 and TRBJ1-1; no reliable D call. The CDR3 covers 11 residues. V lost 5 bases, J lost 3 bases, and 4 bases lay in between. Germline V gene sequence: CDR1 LNHDA, CDR2 SQIVND (reference sequence). Here the CDR3 reads CASSVYTEAFF. In nucleotides, the CDR3 is TGTGCCAGTAGTGTCTACACTGAAGCTTTCTTT.

CDR3 nucleotide sequence: TGTGCCACCAGTGATTTTGGGGGGGGGCGGACATATACGCAGTATTTT. Translating gives CATSDFGGGRTYTQYF. The V gene is TRBV24-1, the J gene TRBJ2-3; D perhaps matches TRBD2 (7 bases). CDR1 is KGHDR and CDR2 is SFDVKD in the germline V gene. The V gene lost 1 base and the J gene lost 7 bases, with 17 bases spanning the gap. CDR3 length: 16 amino acids.